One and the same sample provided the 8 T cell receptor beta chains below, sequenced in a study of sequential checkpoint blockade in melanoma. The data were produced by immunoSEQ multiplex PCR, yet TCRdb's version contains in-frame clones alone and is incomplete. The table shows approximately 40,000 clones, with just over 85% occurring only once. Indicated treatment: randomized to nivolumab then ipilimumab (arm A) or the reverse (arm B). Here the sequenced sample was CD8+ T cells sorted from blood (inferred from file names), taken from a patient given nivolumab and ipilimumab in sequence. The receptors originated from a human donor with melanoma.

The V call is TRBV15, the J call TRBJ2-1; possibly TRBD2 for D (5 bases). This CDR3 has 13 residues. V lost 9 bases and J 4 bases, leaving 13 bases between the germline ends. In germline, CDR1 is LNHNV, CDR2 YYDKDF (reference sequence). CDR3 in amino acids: CATLHGEYNEQFF. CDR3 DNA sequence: TGTGCCACGCTCCACGGGGAATACAATGAGCAGTTCTTC. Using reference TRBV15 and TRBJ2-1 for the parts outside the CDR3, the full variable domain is DAMVIQNPRYQVTQFGKPVTLSCSQTLNHNVMYWYQQKSSQAPKLLFHYYDKDFNNEADTPDNFQSRRPNTSFCFLDIRSPGLGDTAMYLCATLHGEYNEQFFGPGTRLTVL.

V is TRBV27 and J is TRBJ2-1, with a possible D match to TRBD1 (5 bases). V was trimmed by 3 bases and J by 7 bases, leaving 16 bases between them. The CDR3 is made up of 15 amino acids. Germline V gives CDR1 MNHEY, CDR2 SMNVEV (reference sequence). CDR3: CASSFVGPQGNEQFF. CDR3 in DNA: TGTGCCAGCAGTTTTGTGGGGCCCCAAGGGAATGAGCAGTTCTTC.

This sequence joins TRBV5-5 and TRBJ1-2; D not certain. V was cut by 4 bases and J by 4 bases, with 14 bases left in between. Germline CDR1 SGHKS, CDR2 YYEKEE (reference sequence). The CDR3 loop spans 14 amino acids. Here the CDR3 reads CASSPGRDRYGYTF. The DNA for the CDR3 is TGTGCCAGCAGCCCGGGGAGGGATCGCTATGGCTACACCTTC. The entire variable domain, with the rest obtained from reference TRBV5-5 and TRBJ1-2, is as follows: DAGVTQSPTHLIKTRGQQVTLRCSPISGHKSVSWYQQVLGQGPQFIFQYYEKEERGRGNFPDRFSARQFPNYSSELNVNALLLGDSALYLCASSPGRDRYGYTFGSGTRLTVV.

CDR3 bases: TGTGCCAGTAGCGTAGACTCTGGGGCCAACGTCCTGACTTTC. This gives the protein CASSVDSGANVLTF. This chain connects TRBV19 to TRBJ2-6; D is unresolved. CDR3 length equals 14 residues. Looked up from germline, CDR1 is LNHDA and CDR2 is SQIVND (reference sequence). Trimming stripped 6 bases from V and 0 bases from J, with 6 bases between.

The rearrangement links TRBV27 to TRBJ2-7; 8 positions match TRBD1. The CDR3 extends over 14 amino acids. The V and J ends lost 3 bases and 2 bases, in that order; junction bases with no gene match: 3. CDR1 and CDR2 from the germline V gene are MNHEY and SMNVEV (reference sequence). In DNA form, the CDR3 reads TGTGCCAGCAGTTTCCAGGACAGGGCCTACGAGCAGTACTTC. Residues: CASSFQDRAYEQYF.

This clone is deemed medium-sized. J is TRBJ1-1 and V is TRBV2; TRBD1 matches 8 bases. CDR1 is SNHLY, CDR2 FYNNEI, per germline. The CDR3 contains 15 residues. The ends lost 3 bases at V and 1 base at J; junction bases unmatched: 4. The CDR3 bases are TGTGCCAGCAGTGACAACAGGGGGGAGAACACTGAAGCTTTCTTT. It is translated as CASSDNRGENTEAFF. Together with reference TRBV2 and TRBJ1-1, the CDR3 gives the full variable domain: EPEVTQTPSHQVTQMGQEVILRCVPISNHLYFYWYRQILGQKVEFLVSFYNNEISEKSEIFDDQFSVERPDGSNFTLKIRSTKLEDSAMYFCASSDNRGENTEAFFGQGTRLTVV.

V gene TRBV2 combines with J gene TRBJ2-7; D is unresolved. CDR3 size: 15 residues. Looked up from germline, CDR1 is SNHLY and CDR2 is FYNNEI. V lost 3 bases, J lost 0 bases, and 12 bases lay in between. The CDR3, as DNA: TGTGCCAGCAGTGACGTCAGGCTCTACTCCTACGAGCAGTACTTC. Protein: CASSDVRLYSYEQYF.

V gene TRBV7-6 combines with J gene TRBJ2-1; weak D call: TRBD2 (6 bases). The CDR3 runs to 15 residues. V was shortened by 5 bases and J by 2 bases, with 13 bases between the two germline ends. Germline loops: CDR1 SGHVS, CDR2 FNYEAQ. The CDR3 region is CASSLGEVTYNEQFF. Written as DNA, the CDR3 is TGTGCCAGCAGCCTAGGGGAGGTCACCTACAATGAGCAGTTCTTC.